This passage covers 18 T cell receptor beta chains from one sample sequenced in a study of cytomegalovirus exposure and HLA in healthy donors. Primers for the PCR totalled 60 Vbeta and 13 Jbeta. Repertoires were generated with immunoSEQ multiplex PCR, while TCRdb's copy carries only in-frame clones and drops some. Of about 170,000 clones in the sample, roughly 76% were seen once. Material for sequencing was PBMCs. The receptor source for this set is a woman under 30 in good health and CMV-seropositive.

CDR3 bases: TGTGCCAGCAGCTCCTCCGGGACTAGCGTAAATGAGCAGTTCTTC. It codes for CASSSSGTSVNEQFF. This chain connects TRBV7-8 to TRBJ2-1; 10 nucleotides match TRBD2. Germline V gene lookup returns CDR1 SGHVS and CDR2 FQNEAQ. Trimming took 4 bases from V and 7 from J; bases not matched to a gene: 7. This CDR3 has 15 amino acids.

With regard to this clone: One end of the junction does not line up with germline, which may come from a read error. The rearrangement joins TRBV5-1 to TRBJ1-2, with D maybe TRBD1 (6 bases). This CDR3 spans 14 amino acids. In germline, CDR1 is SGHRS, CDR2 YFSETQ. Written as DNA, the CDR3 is TGCGCCAGCAGCTTGACCACAGGGAGCTATGTCTACACCTTC. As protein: CASSLTTGSYVYTF.

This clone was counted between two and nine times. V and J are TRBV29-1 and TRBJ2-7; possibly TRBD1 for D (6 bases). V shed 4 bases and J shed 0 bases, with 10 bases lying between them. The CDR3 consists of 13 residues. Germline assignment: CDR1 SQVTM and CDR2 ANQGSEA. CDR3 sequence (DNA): TGCAGCGTTGGGTTGGGGGCCTCCTACGAGCAGTACTTC. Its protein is CSVGLGASYEQYF.

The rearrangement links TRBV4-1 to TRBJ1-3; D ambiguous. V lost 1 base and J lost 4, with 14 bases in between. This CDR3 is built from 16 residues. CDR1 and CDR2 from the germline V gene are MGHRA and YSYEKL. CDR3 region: CASSQVPGSSGNTIYF. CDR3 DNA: TGCGCCAGCAGCCAAGTACCGGGAAGCTCCGGAAACACCATATATTTT.

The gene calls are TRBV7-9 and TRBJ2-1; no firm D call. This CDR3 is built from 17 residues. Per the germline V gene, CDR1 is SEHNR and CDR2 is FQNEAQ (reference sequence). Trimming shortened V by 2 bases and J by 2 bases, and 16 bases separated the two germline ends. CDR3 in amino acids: CASSLTTPPPPYNEQFF. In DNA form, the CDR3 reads TGTGCCAGCAGCTTAACGACTCCTCCACCCCCCTACAATGAGCAGTTCTTC.

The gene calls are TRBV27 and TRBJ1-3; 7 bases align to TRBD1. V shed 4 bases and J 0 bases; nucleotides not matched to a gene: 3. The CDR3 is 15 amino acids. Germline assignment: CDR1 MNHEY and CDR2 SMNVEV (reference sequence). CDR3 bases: TGTGCCAGCAGTTGGACAGGCGACTCTGGAAACACCATATATTTT. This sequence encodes CASSWTGDSGNTIYF.

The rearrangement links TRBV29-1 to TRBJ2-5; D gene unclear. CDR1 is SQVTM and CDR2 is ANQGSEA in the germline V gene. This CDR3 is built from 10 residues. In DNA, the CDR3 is TGCGTCTGCGATTTGGAGACCCAGTACTTC. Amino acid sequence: CVCDLETQYF.

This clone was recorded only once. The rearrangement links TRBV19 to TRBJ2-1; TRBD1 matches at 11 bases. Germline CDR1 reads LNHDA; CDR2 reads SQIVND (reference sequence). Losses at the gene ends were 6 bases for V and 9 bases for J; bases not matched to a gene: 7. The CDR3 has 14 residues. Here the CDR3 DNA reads TGTGCCAGTAGCCCCGGGACAGGGGGTTCTGAGCAGTTCTTC. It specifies CASSPGTGGSEQFF.

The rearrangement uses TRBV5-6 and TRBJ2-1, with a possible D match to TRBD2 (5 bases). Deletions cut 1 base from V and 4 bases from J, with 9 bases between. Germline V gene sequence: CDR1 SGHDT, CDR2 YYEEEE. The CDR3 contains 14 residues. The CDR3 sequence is CASSLFREYNEQFF. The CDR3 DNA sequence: TGTGCCAGCAGCTTGTTCCGGGAATACAATGAGCAGTTCTTC.

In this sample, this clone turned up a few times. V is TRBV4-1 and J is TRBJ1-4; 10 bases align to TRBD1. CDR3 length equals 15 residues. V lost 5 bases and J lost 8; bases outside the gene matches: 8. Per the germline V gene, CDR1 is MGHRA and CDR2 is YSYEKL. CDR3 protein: CASSGKTGGSEKLFF. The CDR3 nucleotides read TGCGCCAGCAGCGGGAAGACAGGGGGCAGCGAAAAACTGTTTTTT.

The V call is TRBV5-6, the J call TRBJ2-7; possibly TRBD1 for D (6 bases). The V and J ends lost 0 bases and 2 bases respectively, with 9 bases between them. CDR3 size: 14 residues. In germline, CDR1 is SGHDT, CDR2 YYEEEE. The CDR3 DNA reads TGTGCCAGCAGCTTGGGGACAGTTGCCTACGAGCAGTACTTC. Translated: CASSLGTVAYEQYF.

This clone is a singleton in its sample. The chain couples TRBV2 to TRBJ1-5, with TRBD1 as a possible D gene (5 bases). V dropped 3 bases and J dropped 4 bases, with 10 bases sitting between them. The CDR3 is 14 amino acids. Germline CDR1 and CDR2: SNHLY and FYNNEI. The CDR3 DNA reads TGTGCCAGCAGTGATTTTGGGGCGAATCAGCCCCAGCATTTT. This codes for CASSDFGANQPQHF.

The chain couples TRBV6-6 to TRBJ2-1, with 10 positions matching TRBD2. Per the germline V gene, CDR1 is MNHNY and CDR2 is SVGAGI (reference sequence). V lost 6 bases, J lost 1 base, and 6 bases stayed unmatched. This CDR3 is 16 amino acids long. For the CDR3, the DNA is TGTGCCAGCAGCCCGACAGCGGGGGGGTCCTACAATGAGCAGTTCTTC. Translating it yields CASSPTAGGSYNEQFF.

As DNA, the CDR3 is TGCAGCGTTGACCCCAGTAACTATGGCTACACCTTC. Translating gives CSVDPSNYGYTF. V is TRBV29-1 and J is TRBJ1-2; D gene ambiguous. Germline assignment: CDR1 SQVTM and CDR2 ANQGSEA. With 3 bases removed from V and 1 base from J, the gap between germline ends came to 6 bases. This CDR3 has 12 amino acids.

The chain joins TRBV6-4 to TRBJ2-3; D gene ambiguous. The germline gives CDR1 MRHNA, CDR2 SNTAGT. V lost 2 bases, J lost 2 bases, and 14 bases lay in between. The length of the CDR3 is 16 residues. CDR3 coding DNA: TGTGCCAGCAGTGACACGCCGCTTAGTCCCACAGATACGCAGTATTTT. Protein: CASSDTPLSPTDTQYF.

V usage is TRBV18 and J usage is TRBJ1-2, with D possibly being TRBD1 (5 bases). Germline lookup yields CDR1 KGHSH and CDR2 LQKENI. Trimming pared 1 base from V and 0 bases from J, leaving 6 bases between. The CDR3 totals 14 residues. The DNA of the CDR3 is TGTGCCAGCTCACCACGGGGGGCTAACTATGGCTACACCTTC. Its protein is CASSPRGANYGYTF. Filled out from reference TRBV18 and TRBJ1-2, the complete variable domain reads NAGVMQNPRHLVRRRGQEARLRCSPMKGHSHVYWYRQLPEEGLKFMVYLQKENIIDESGMPKERFSAEFPKEGPSILRIQQVVRGDSAAYFCASSPRGANYGYTFGSGTRLTVV.

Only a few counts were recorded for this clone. Written as DNA, the CDR3 is TGTGCCAGTAGTATGCCGGGACAGGGATTCTACGAGCAGTACTTC. It codes for CASSMPGQGFYEQYF. The J gene is TRBJ2-7, the V gene TRBV19; 9 bases map to TRBD1. V shed 3 bases, J shed 3 bases, and the junction held 6 bases outside the gene matches. Germline V CDR1 and CDR2: LNHDA, SQIVND (reference sequence). The CDR3 spans 15 residues.

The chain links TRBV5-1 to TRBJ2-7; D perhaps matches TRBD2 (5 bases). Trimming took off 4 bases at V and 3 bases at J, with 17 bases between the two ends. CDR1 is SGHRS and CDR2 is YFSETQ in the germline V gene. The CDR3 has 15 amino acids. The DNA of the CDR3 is TGCGCCAGCAGCCCCGACGTCGGGGAGATCTACGAGCAGTACTTC. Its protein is CASSPDVGEIYEQYF. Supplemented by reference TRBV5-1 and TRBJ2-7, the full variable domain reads KAGVTQTPRYLIKTRGQQVTLSCSPISGHRSVSWYQQTPGQGLQFLFEYFSETQRNKGNFPGRFSGRQFSNSRSEMNVSTLELGDSALYLCASSPDVGEIYEQYFGPGTRLTVT.